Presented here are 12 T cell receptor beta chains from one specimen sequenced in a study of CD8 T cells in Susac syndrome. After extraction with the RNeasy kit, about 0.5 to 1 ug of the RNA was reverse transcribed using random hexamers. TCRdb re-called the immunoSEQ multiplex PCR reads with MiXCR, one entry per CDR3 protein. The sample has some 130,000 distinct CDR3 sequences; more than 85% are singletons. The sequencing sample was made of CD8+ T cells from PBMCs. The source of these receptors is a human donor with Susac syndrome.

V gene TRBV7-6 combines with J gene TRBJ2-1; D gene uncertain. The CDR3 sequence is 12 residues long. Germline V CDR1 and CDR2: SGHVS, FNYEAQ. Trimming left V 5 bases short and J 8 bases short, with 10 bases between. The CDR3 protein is CASSPMGDEQFF. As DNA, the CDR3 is TGTGCCAGCAGCCCCATGGGCGATGAGCAGTTCTTC. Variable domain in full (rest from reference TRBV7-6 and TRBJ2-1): GAGVSQSPRYKVTKRGQDVALRCDPISGHVSLYWYRQALGQGPEFLTYFNYEAQQDKSGLPNDRFSAERPEGSISTLTIQRTEQRDSAMYRCASSPMGDEQFFGPGTRLTVL.

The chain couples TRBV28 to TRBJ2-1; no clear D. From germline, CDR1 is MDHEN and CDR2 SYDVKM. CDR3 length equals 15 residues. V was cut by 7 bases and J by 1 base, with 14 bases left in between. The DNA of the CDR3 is TGTGCCAGCATAGTCGGTTTCGGATCCTACAATGAGCAGTTCTTC. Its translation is CASIVGFGSYNEQFF.

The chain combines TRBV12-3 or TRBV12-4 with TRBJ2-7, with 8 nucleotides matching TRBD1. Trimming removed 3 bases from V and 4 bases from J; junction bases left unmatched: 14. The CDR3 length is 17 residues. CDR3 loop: CASSFSDRVAQEYEQYF. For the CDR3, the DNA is TGTGCCAGCAGTTTTTCGGACAGGGTCGCCCAAGAGTACGAGCAGTACTTC.

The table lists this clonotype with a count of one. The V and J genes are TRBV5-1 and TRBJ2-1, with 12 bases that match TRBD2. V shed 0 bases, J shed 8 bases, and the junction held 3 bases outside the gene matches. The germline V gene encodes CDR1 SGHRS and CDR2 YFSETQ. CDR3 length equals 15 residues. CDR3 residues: CASSLDASGRDEQFF. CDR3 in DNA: TGCGCCAGCAGCTTGGATGCTAGCGGGAGGGATGAGCAGTTCTTC.

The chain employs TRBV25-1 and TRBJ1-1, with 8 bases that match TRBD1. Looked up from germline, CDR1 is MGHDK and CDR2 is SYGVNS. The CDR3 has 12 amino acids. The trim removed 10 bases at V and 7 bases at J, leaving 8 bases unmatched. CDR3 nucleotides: TGTGCCAATGGGGACAGGCGGGTTGAAGCTTTCTTT. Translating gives CANGDRRVEAFF.

The CDR3: CASPAGTSVSNEQFF. CDR3 nucleotide sequence: TGTGCCAGCCCAGCCGGGACTAGCGTTTCCAATGAGCAGTTCTTC. The chain links TRBV2 to TRBJ2-1; 10 nucleotides agree with TRBD2. The V and J ends lost 8 bases and 6 bases, in that order; junction bases with no gene match: 10. The germline CDR1 and CDR2 sequences are SNHLY and FYNNEI. This CDR3 has 15 amino acids.

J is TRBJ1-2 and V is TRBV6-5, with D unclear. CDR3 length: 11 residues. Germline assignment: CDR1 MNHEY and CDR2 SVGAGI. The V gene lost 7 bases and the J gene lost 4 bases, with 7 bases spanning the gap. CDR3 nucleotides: TGTGCCAGCAAGACCATCTATGGCTACACCTTC. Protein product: CASKTIYGYTF.

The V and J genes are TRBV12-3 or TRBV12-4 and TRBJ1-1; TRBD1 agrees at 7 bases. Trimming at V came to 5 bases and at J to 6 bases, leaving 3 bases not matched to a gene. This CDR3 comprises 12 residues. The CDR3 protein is CASSPQGAEAFF. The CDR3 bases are TGTGCCAGCAGTCCGCAGGGGGCTGAAGCTTTCTTT.

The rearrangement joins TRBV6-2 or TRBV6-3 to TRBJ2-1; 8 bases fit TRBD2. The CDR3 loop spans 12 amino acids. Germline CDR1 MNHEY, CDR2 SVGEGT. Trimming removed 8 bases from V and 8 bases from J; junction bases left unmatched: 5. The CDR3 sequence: CASEHGGDEQFF. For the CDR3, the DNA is TGTGCCAGCGAACACGGGGGGGATGAGCAGTTCTTC.

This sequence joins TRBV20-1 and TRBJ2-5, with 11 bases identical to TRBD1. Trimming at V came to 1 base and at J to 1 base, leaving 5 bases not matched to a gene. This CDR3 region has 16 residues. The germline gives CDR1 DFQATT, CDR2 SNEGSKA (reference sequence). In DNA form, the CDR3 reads TGCAGTGCTAGAGGTTGGGACAGGGGGTTCCAAGAGACCCAGTACTTC. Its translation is CSARGWDRGFQETQYF.

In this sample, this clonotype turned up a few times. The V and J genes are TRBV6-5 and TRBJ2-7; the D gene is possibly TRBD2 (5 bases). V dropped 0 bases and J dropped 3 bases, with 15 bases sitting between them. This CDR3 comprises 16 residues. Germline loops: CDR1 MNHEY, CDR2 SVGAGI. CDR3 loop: CASSYSTRAVGYEQYF. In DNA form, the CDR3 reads TGTGCCAGCAGTTACTCCACGAGGGCAGTAGGCTACGAGCAGTACTTC.

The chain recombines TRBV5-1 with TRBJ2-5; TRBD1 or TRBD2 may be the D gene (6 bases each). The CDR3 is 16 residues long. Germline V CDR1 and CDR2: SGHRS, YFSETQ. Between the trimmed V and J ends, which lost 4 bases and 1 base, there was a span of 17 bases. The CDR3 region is CASSPPGGDTQETQYF. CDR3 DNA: TGCGCCAGCAGCCCCCCGGGCGGGGACACCCAAGAGACCCAGTACTTC.